This T cell receptor (beta chain) was retrieved from a study of shared clonotypes between healthy human individuals. Regarding the study as a whole: In several donors, around 4.8% of naive CD4 clonotypes appeared in common.

Researchers partitioned CD4+ cells into CD45RA+ naive and CD45RA-negative memory subsets. This clone was seen just once. Its antigen is undetermined. The repertoire was sequenced with immunoSEQ multiplex PCR; TCRdb's copy has only in-frame clones and lacks some. The sample yields approximately 2.5 million clones, over 85% seen once. The material sequenced was naive CD4+ T cells from PBMCs. Specified subset: CD45RA+ positively selected. This receptor was taken from a man aged 18 to 30 in good health. Some clones in this sample may be carry-over from other donors' samples.

In DNA form, the CDR3 reads TGTGCCAGCAGCCAAAGTGGGGAGACCCAGTACTTC. The encoded protein is CASSQSGETQYF. J is TRBJ2-5 and V is TRBV11-2; D unresolved. The germline V and J ends were trimmed by 5 bases and 5 bases, with 9 bases remaining between them. The germline gives CDR1 SGHAT, CDR2 FQNNGV. CDR3 length: 12 residues. The full variable domain, rest sourced from reference TRBV11-2 and TRBJ2-5, is EAGVAQSPRYKIIEKRQSVAFWCNPISGHATLYWYQQILGQGPKLLIQFQNNGVVDDSQLPKDRFSAERLKGVDSTLKIQPAKLEDSAVYLCASSQSGETQYFGPGTRLLVL.